The 12 T cell receptor beta chains presented below share a single source sample, sequenced in a study of tumor-infiltrating lymphocytes in localized non-small cell lung cancer. The repertoire was sequenced with immunoSEQ multiplex PCR; TCRdb's copy has only in-frame clones and lacks some. The table lists roughly 11,000 clones, 80% to 85% of them singletons. The sample comprised lung tumor tissue. The source of these receptors is a human donor with non-small cell lung cancer.

The chain has TRBV30 and TRBJ2-1; possible D gene TRBD1, 6 bases. There are 15 residues in the CDR3. The germline V gene has CDR1 GTSNPN and CDR2 SVGIG (reference sequence). Deletions cut 0 bases from V and 3 bases from J, with 12 bases between. CDR3 loop: CAWSVGALNYNEQFF. The CDR3 DNA sequence: TGTGCCTGGAGTGTGGGGGCTTTGAACTACAATGAGCAGTTCTTC.

The V gene is TRBV29-1, the J gene TRBJ2-6; possible D gene TRBD1, 6 bases. V was clipped by 0 bases and J by 6 bases, with 9 bases between them. CDR1 SQVTM and CDR2 ANQGSEA come from the germline V gene. CDR3 size: 14 residues. CDR3 DNA sequence: TGCAGCGTTGAAGAAGGGACATCGGCCAACGTCCTGACTTTC. The encoded protein is CSVEEGTSANVLTF.

By share, this clone counts as medium-sized. V and J are TRBV10-1 and TRBJ2-7; D is unclear. This CDR3 has 11 amino acids. The germline gives CDR1 WNHNN, CDR2 SYGVQD (reference sequence). Trimming shortened V by 3 bases and J by 6 bases, and 6 bases separated the two germline ends. This chain's CDR3 is CASSDYSEQYF. CDR3 nucleotides: TGCGCCAGCAGTGATTACAGCGAGCAGTACTTC.

The chain links TRBV19 to TRBJ1-4; unclear D gene. The germline CDR1 and CDR2 sequences are LNHDA and SQIVND (reference sequence). Trimming cost V 5 bases and J 0 bases, with 19 bases left between them. The CDR3 is 18 residues long. The DNA of the CDR3 is TGTGCCAGTAGTCCCCTGACCGGGAAAATTACAACTAATGAAAAACTGTTTTTT. It yields the protein CASSPLTGKITTNEKLFF.

This clone was counted a few times. V gene TRBV5-6 combines with J gene TRBJ1-1, with 7 bases lining up with TRBD1. This CDR3 region has 13 residues. The junction had 11 bases not matched to a gene; V was cut back by 4 bases and J by 11 bases. From germline, CDR1 is SGHDT and CDR2 YYEEEE. The CDR3 region is CASSPSAGTEAFF. The CDR3 DNA reads as TGTGCCAGCAGCCCATCCGCCGGGACAGAGGCTTTCTTT.

V and J are TRBV25-1 and TRBJ2-2; D unclear. The germline CDR1 and CDR2 sequences are MGHDK and SYGVNS. Deletions cut 4 bases from V and 4 bases from J, with 10 bases between. The CDR3 has 14 residues. The CDR3 region is CASSGSDFTGELFF. The CDR3 region has the DNA TGTGCCAGCAGTGGATCTGACTTCACCGGGGAGCTGTTTTTT.

This clone was found a few times. This sequence joins TRBV5-1 and TRBJ2-7, with TRBD1 matching 7 bases. The V gene end was trimmed by 0 bases and the J gene end by 0 bases; junction bases not matched to a gene: 6. Germline values: CDR1 SGHRS, CDR2 YFSETQ. CDR3 length equals 16 residues. CDR3 in DNA: TGCGCCAGCAGCTTGGGGGACAGTTTGAGCTCCTACGAGCAGTACTTC. Translated: CASSLGDSLSSYEQYF.

The chain has TRBV6-5 and TRBJ1-2, with a tentative D call TRBD1 (5 bases). This CDR3 is built from 12 residues. Germline assignment: CDR1 MNHEY and CDR2 SVGAGI. The V and J ends lost 6 bases and 4 bases respectively, with 9 bases between them. CDR3 sequence (DNA): TGTGCCAGCAGCTCGGGACTCTATGGCTACACCTTC. This translates into CASSSGLYGYTF.

This chain links TRBV5-1 with TRBJ1-1; D gene uncertain. V shed 1 base and J shed 0 bases, with 4 bases lying between them. This CDR3 is 13 amino acids long. The germline V gene encodes CDR1 SGHRS and CDR2 YFSETQ. The CDR3 bases are TGCGCCAGCAGCTTGAATATGAACACTGAAGCTTTCTTT. Translated, it gives CASSLNMNTEAFF. Variable domain in full (rest from reference TRBV5-1 and TRBJ1-1): KAGVTQTPRYLIKTRGQQVTLSCSPISGHRSVSWYQQTPGQGLQFLFEYFSETQRNKGNFPGRFSGRQFSNSRSEMNVSTLELGDSALYLCASSLNMNTEAFFGQGTRLTVV.

The chain combines TRBV18 with TRBJ2-3; 16 bases match TRBD2. The J segment lost 2 bases and the V segment lost 5 bases, leaving 7 bases of the junction unmatched. Germline-derived CDR1 and CDR2 are KGHSH and LQKENI. The CDR3 totals 18 residues. The chain's CDR3 is CASSTAGTSGRATDTQYF. The CDR3 region has the DNA TGTGCCAGCTCAACCGCCGGGACTAGCGGGAGGGCCACAGATACGCAGTATTTT.

The gene calls are TRBV5-6 and TRBJ2-5, with 8 bases that match TRBD1. Germline V gives CDR1 SGHDT, CDR2 YYEEEE. V was pared by 1 base and J by 0 bases, with 8 bases of the junction left unmatched. The CDR3 sequence is 17 residues long. The CDR3 is CASSLTQGAQYQETQYF. Here the CDR3 DNA reads TGTGCCAGCAGCTTGACTCAGGGGGCCCAGTACCAAGAGACCCAGTACTTC.

This sequence joins TRBV10-3 and TRBJ2-3, with TRBD2 matching over 8 bases. CDR1 and CDR2 (germline): ENHRY, SYGVKD. The J segment lost 2 bases and the V segment lost 11 bases, leaving 9 bases of the junction unmatched. CDR3 size: 14 residues. The CDR3 sequence is CALRGTRDTDTQYF. Written as DNA, the CDR3 is TGTGCCCTGCGAGGGACTAGAGACACAGATACGCAGTATTTT.